The 14 T cell receptor beta chains given below trace back to one sample, sequenced in a study of early T cells in non-severe SARS-CoV-2 infection (dated by TCRdb to about 2021). The library was made by 5' RACE. The sequencer listed for this sample is NextSeq 500. The public reads were run again by TCRdb, first through fastp at Q25 and then through MiXCR, and only productive beta chains were kept. When rows share a CDR3 protein, they turn into one entry using the most common DNA and genes. Present in this sample are tens of thousands of distinct CDR3 sequences, about 7.6% of which were seen just once. The ten biggest clones cover about 10% of the sample. The material was whole blood, obtained at baseline. The receptor set was obtained from an adult who was a healthcare worker with PCR-confirmed SARS-CoV-2 infection or an uninfected control (not recorded which).

This clonotype was detected ten times or more. The rearrangement links TRBV7-9 to TRBJ2-7, with 10 positions matching TRBD1. The CDR3 contains 12 residues. Germline trimming cut 5 bases from V and 10 bases from J; bases unmatched to any gene: 5. Germline loops: CDR1 SEHNR, CDR2 FQNEAQ (reference sequence). This CDR3 reads CASSATGGGQYF. DNA of the CDR3: TGTGCCAGCAGCGCGACAGGGGGCGGACAGTACTTC.

The genes are TRBV12-3 or TRBV12-4 and TRBJ1-1; D is unresolved. The CDR3 has 12 amino acids. The ends were cut back, 5 bases at V and 3 bases at J, with 7 bases in the middle. This chain's CDR3 is CASSPSYTEAFF. The CDR3 coding sequence is TGTGCCAGCAGTCCCTCGTACACTGAAGCTTTCTTT.

This clonotype was counted at least ten times. An end of the junction does not agree with germline; a read error may underlie this. V usage is TRBV4-2 and J usage is TRBJ2-3; 10 bases line up with TRBD2. The CDR3 contains 15 residues. Germline CDR1 and CDR2: LGHNA and YNFKEQ. The CDR3 coding sequence is TGTGCCAGCAGCCAAGGAGCGGGAGGGCGAGATAGGCAGTATTTT. Its translation is CASSQGAGGRDRQYF.

V usage is TRBV7-9 and J usage is TRBJ2-3, with 11 bases lining up with TRBD1. In germline, CDR1 is SEHNR, CDR2 FQNEAQ (reference sequence). V gave up 0 bases and J gave up 4 bases; unmatched junction bases: 3. This CDR3 spans 16 amino acids. CDR3 protein: CASSLATGQGADTQYF. Here the CDR3 DNA reads TGTGCCAGCAGCTTAGCGACGGGACAGGGGGCAGATACGCAGTATTTT.

V gene TRBV24-1 combines with J gene TRBJ1-5; D perhaps matches TRBD1 (5 bases). The ends were cut back, 9 bases at V and 1 base at J, with 15 bases in the middle. Germline V gene lookup returns CDR1 KGHDR and CDR2 SFDVKD. The CDR3 consists of 15 residues. The CDR3 spells CATDQTRESNQPQHF. DNA for the CDR3: TGTGCCACCGACCAGACCAGGGAAAGCAATCAGCCCCAGCATTTT.

This clonotype was recorded a few times. The chain carries TRBV4-2 and TRBJ2-1, with TRBD2 matching over 8 bases. The V gene end was trimmed by 1 base and the J gene end by 8 bases; junction bases not matched to a gene: 7. Germline assignment: CDR1 LGHNA and CDR2 YNFKEQ. The CDR3 loop spans 15 amino acids. CDR3 nucleotides: TGTGCCAGCAGCCAAGGAAGCGGGAGCGGCGATGAGCAGTTCTTC. The encoded protein is CASSQGSGSGDEQFF.

Ten or more counts support this clonotype. The chain couples TRBV7-9 to TRBJ2-7; tentative D call: TRBD1 (5 bases). CDR1 and CDR2 (germline): SEHNR, FQNEAQ (reference sequence). V lost 5 bases and J 7 bases, leaving 12 bases between the germline ends. The CDR3 totals 12 residues. The CDR3 is CASSQGLREQYF. CDR3 nucleotides: TGTGCCAGCAGCCAGGGCCTAAGGGAGCAGTACTTC.

The V call is TRBV7-3, the J call TRBJ2-2, with 12 bases identical to TRBD2. The V and J ends lost 5 bases and 1 base, in that order; junction bases with no gene match: 8. Germline CDR1 reads SGHTA; CDR2 reads FQGTGA. The CDR3 spans 18 residues. Here the CDR3 reads CASSPSELAGGNTGELFF. In DNA form, the CDR3 reads TGTGCCAGCAGCCCCTCGGAACTAGCGGGAGGGAACACCGGGGAGCTGTTTTTT.

This clonotype was found many times. The V call is TRBV10-3, the J call TRBJ1-4; D is ambiguous. The CDR3 is made up of 12 amino acids. Looked up from germline, CDR1 is ENHRY and CDR2 is SYGVKD. Trimming pared 5 bases from V and 0 bases from J, leaving 1 base between. CDR3: CAISTTNEKLFF. CDR3 coding DNA: TGTGCCATCAGTACAACTAATGAAAAACTGTTTTTT.

This chain uses TRBV6-2 or TRBV6-3 with TRBJ2-5; D uncertain. CDR1 MNHEY and CDR2 SVGEGT come from the germline V gene. There are 12 residues in the CDR3. The germline V and J ends were trimmed by 0 bases and 4 bases, with 3 bases remaining between them. The CDR3 nucleotides are TGTGCCAGCAGTTACTCTGTAGAGACCCAGTACTTC. Translating gives CASSYSVETQYF.

The gene calls are TRBV7-3 and TRBJ2-3; TRBD2 agrees at 8 bases. V lost 2 bases to trimming and J lost 4 bases; unmatched junction nucleotides: 14. The CDR3 contains 18 residues. Germline V lookup: CDR1 SGHTA, CDR2 FQGTGA. The CDR3 is CASSLYGRSGSGADTQYF. The CDR3, as DNA: TGTGCCAGCAGCTTATACGGTCGGAGCGGGAGCGGCGCAGATACGCAGTATTTT. The variable domain in full, with the rest retrieved from reference TRBV7-3 and TRBJ2-3, is GAGVSQTPSNKVTEKGKYVELRCDPISGHTALYWYRQSLGQGPEFLIYFQGTGAADDSGLPNDRFFAVRPEGSVSTLKIQRTERGDSAVYLCASSLYGRSGSGADTQYFGPGTRLTVL.

This clonotype showed up just a few times. V is TRBV11-2 and J is TRBJ1-2; D unresolved. The CDR3 is 15 residues long. Germline assignment: CDR1 SGHAT and CDR2 FQNNGV. The germline V and J ends were trimmed by 7 bases and 3 bases, with 18 bases remaining between them. The CDR3 loop reads CASTYNPRSYYGYTF. DNA of the CDR3: TGTGCCAGCACCTATAACCCCCGGTCCTACTATGGCTACACCTTC.

This clonotype was seen at least ten times. The chain uses TRBV4-1 and TRBJ2-7, with TRBD1 matching over 7 bases. Losses at the gene ends were 5 bases for V and 4 bases for J; bases not matched to a gene: 8. This CDR3 spans 14 amino acids. Germline CDR1 and CDR2: MGHRA and YSYEKL. Here the CDR3 reads CASSNTGERYEQYF. As DNA, the CDR3 is TGCGCCAGCAGCAACACAGGGGAAAGGTACGAGCAGTACTTC.

There are many counts of this clonotype. This sequence joins TRBV7-3 and TRBJ2-1; TRBD2 agrees at 14 bases. CDR1 and CDR2 from the germline V gene are SGHTA and FQGTGA. The V gene end was trimmed by 5 bases and the J gene end by 8 bases; junction bases not matched to a gene: 5. The CDR3 extends over 15 amino acids. The CDR3 is CASSLGLAGVHEQFF. CDR3 coding DNA: TGTGCCAGCAGCCTGGGACTAGCGGGAGTCCATGAGCAGTTCTTC.